The 19 T cell receptor beta chains listed next were all sequenced from one sample in a study of CD8 T cells in ankylosing spondylitis. Antigen specificity for these receptors is unknown. TCRdb reprocessed the 5' RACE reads via MiXCR and lists one record per CDR3 protein. The sample has roughly 440,000 distinct CDR3 sequences, 17% seen once. Study-level findings and limits: Apparently characteristic of ankylosing spondylitis blood was a TCR beta motif (about eight highly homologous variants).

The sequenced sample was blood, either unsorted or a sorted T cell fraction (not recorded which). The receptors originated from a male donor with ankylosing spondylitis.

V gene TRBV20-1 combines with J gene TRBJ1-2; D remains unclear. Germline V CDR1 and CDR2: DFQATT, SNEGSKA (reference sequence). The CDR3 has 13 amino acids. V shed 0 bases and J shed 8 bases, with 13 bases lying between them. CDR3: CSARDGQRLGYTF. In nucleotides, the CDR3 is TGCAGTGCTAGAGATGGGCAGAGGCTAGGCTACACCTTC.

This clonotype has more than one count but fewer than ten. For the CDR3, the DNA is TGTGCCACCAGTGTGGGACTAGCGGGAACAGATACGCAGTATTTT. Translating it yields CATSVGLAGTDTQYF. The chain has TRBV24-1 and TRBJ2-3; 13 bases align to TRBD2. V lost 5 bases, J lost 3 bases, and 1 base stayed unmatched. This CDR3 has 15 residues. Germline CDR1 is KGHDR and CDR2 is SFDVKD.

V gene TRBV4-3 combines with J gene TRBJ2-2; TRBD2 matches 7 bases. The V and J ends lost 3 bases and 3 bases, in that order; junction bases with no gene match: 10. The CDR3 runs to 17 residues. Germline values: CDR1 LGHNA, CDR2 YSLEER. The CDR3 protein is CASSQLGGLVDTGELFF. CDR3 bases: TGCGCCAGCAGCCAGCTTGGAGGACTAGTTGACACCGGGGAGCTGTTTTTT.

Only a few counts were recorded for this clonotype. The gene calls are TRBV7-2 and TRBJ2-7; 9 bases are a match to TRBD1. CDR1 is SGHTA and CDR2 is FQGNSA in the germline V gene. The trim removed 5 bases at V and 2 bases at J, leaving 7 bases unmatched. CDR3 length: 15 amino acids. CDR3 DNA sequence: TGTGCCAGCAGCGCTAGGACAGGGGTAGCCTACGAGCAGTACTTC. Its translation: CASSARTGVAYEQYF.

The chain employs TRBV7-9 and TRBJ1-3; maybe TRBD1 (6 bases). Germline CDR1 SEHNR, CDR2 FQNEAQ (reference sequence). The CDR3 has 13 residues. Trimming removed 7 bases from V and 4 bases from J, with 11 bases in between. For the CDR3, the DNA is TGTGCCAGCACCAAGACAGGAGGAAACACCATATATTTT. This codes for CASTKTGGNTIYF. The entire variable domain, with the rest obtained from reference TRBV7-9 and TRBJ1-3, is as follows: DTGVSQNPRHKITKRGQNVTFRCDPISEHNRLYWYRQTLGQGPEFLTYFQNEAQLEKSRLLSDRFSAERPKGSFSTLEIQRTEQGDSAMYLCASTKTGGNTIYFGEGSWLTVV.

Regarding this clonotype: At one end, the junction sequence differs from germline, possibly due to a read error. The chain couples TRBV30 to TRBJ2-7; TRBD1 is a possible D gene (6 bases). CDR1 is GTSNPN and CDR2 is SVGIG in the germline V gene (reference sequence). The CDR3 runs to 12 residues. CDR3 DNA sequence: TGTGCCTGGAGTCGGTCAGGGGAGATGGTGGGCTTC. Its protein is CAWSRSGEMVGF.

This chain links TRBV7-9 with TRBJ2-7; 7 bases match TRBD1. CDR1 and CDR2 from the germline V gene are SEHNR and FQNEAQ (reference sequence). Germline trimming cut 1 base from V and 4 bases from J; bases unmatched to any gene: 7. The CDR3 runs to 15 residues. CDR3 coding DNA: TGTGCCAGCAGCTTAGACAGGGGAGTGGGGTACGAGCAGTACTTC. Protein: CASSLDRGVGYEQYF.

Only a few counts were recorded for this clonotype. The chain joins TRBV20-1 to TRBJ2-1; 12 bases are shared with TRBD1. The CDR3 covers 14 residues. V gave up 5 bases and J gave up 9 bases; unmatched junction bases: 8. Germline V gene sequence: CDR1 DFQATT, CDR2 SNEGSKA (reference sequence). DNA for the CDR3: TGCAGTGCTCAAGGGGACAGGGGGCTTCCTGAGCAGTTCTTC. Its protein is CSAQGDRGLPEQFF.

The rearrangement uses TRBV3-1 and TRBJ1-1; D is unresolved. The CDR3 has 13 residues. The germline V gene encodes CDR1 LGHDT and CDR2 YNNKEL (reference sequence). V was pared by 0 bases and J by 10 bases, with 12 bases between. The CDR3 loop is CASSQDHGRGAFF. DNA for the CDR3: TGTGCCAGCAGCCAAGATCACGGACGTGGAGCTTTCTTT.

This clonotype appeared once. Its ends do not fully match the called genes, so a read error is possible. The rearrangement uses TRBV12-3 or TRBV12-4 and TRBJ1-2; 7 bases match TRBD1. The CDR3 is 14 residues long. The CDR3 sequence: CASSLAEGAAGYTF. The CDR3, as DNA: TGTGCCAGCAGTTTAGCTGAGGGGGCGGCTGGCTACACCTTT.

This clonotype was picked up a small number of times. An end of the junction does not agree with germline; a read error may underlie this. The chain links TRBV11-2 to TRBJ1-2; 12 bases match TRBD1. Germline CDR1 SGHAT, CDR2 FQNNGV. CDR3 length: 15 amino acids. CDR3 DNA: TGTGCCAGCAGCCCCCGGAGTGGGACAGGGGGCAGAGGGTTCTTC. This translates into CASSPRSGTGGRGFF.

This clonotype has at least ten counts. This chain links TRBV5-1 with TRBJ1-4, with 7 bases lining up with TRBD1. The CDR3 is made up of 15 amino acids. J gave up 8 bases and V 0 bases, and 7 bases lay outside the gene matches. CDR1 and CDR2 from the germline V gene are SGHRS and YFSETQ. DNA of the CDR3: TGCGCCAGCAGCTTGGAAACAGGGGCAAGGGAAAAACTGTTTTTT. Amino acids: CASSLETGAREKLFF.

This clonotype showed up just a few times. This sequence joins TRBV20-1 and TRBJ2-3; perhaps TRBD1 as D (6 bases). Trimming shortened V by 6 bases and J by 1 base, and 20 bases separated the two germline ends. The CDR3 consists of 16 residues. The germline V gene encodes CDR1 DFQATT and CDR2 SNEGSKA (reference sequence). As DNA, the CDR3 is TGCAGTGCACCCACCGGTGGGGGCGTGGGCACAGATACGCAGTATTTT. Its translation is CSAPTGGGVGTDTQYF.

The rearrangement joins TRBV7-9 to TRBJ2-2; possible D gene TRBD2, 5 bases. CDR1 and CDR2 (germline): SEHNR, FQNEAQ (reference sequence). V was cut by 2 bases and J by 5 bases, with 15 bases left in between. The CDR3 covers 16 residues. CDR3 nucleotides: TGTGCCAGCAGCTTATTCGTCCGGACTGGTACCGGGGAGCTGTTTTTT. It yields the protein CASSLFVRTGTGELFF.

This clonotype was detected many times. This chain connects TRBV18 to TRBJ2-7, with 10 nucleotides matching TRBD1. The V and J ends lost 6 bases and 1 base, in that order; junction bases with no gene match: 6. There are 15 residues in the CDR3. CDR1 is KGHSH, CDR2 LQKENI, per germline. The CDR3 protein is CASSSPGQGSYEQYF. The CDR3 DNA is TGTGCCAGCTCGTCTCCGGGACAGGGGTCCTACGAGCAGTACTTC. The whole variable domain, filled in from reference TRBV18 and TRBJ2-7, reads NAGVMQNPRHLVRRRGQEARLRCSPMKGHSHVYWYRQLPEEGLKFMVYLQKENIIDESGMPKERFSAEFPKEGPSILRIQQVVRGDSAAYFCASSSPGQGSYEQYFGPGTRLTVT.

The chain has TRBV28 and TRBJ1-1; D uncertain. The CDR3 contains 13 residues. Germline-derived CDR1 and CDR2 are MDHEN and SYDVKM. Deletions cut 3 bases from V and 5 bases from J, with 10 bases between. The CDR3 nucleotides are TGTGCCAGCAGTTTCGGTTGGGCGACTGAAGCTTTCTTT. It specifies CASSFGWATEAFF. Supplemented by reference TRBV28 and TRBJ1-1, the full variable domain reads DVKVTQSSRYLVKRTGEKVFLECVQDMDHENMFWYRQDPGLGLRLIYFSYDVKMKEKGDIPEGYSVSREKKERFSLILESASTNQTSMYLCASSFGWATEAFFGQGTRLTVV.

In its sample, this clonotype was seen a few times. V and J are TRBV20-1 and TRBJ1-2, with 12 bases identical to TRBD1. V shed 6 bases, J shed 0 bases, and the junction held 2 bases outside the gene matches. Germline lookup yields CDR1 DFQATT and CDR2 SNEGSKA (reference sequence). The CDR3 sequence is 14 residues long. CDR3 nucleotides: TGCAGTGCAGGGACAGGGGGCTCTAACTATGGCTACACCTTC. It specifies CSAGTGGSNYGYTF.

With respect to this clonotype: This may be a read error: a much more frequent sequence differs by one nucleotide. The rearrangement joins TRBV5-1 to TRBJ2-1, with 10 nucleotides matching TRBD2. CDR3 length: 15 residues. Germline V gene data show CDR1 as SGHRS and CDR2 as YFSETQ. The ends lost 3 bases at V and 5 bases at J; junction bases unmatched: 5. The CDR3 DNA sequence: TGCGCCAGCAGCTCCGGACTAGCGGTCAACAATGAGCAGTTCTTC. Amino acid sequence: CASSSGLAVNNEQFF.

This clonotype was observed a few times. The gene calls are TRBV7-9 and TRBJ2-3; 9 nucleotides line up with TRBD1. The CDR3 consists of 15 residues. Germline CDR1 and CDR2: SEHNR and FQNEAQ (reference sequence). The junction had 8 bases not matched to a gene; V was cut back by 4 bases and J by 6 bases. CDR3 bases: TGTGCCAGCAGCTACAGGGGGCAGGCGACGGATACGCAGTATTTT. Its translation is CASSYRGQATDTQYF.